Below, one T cell receptor (beta chain) is given with its context. The sample belongs to a study of shared clonotypes between healthy human individuals. It was CD45RO-negative cells, positively selected for CCR7, that made up naive CD8 cells, with terminally differentiated effector memory CD45RA+ cells excluded. Those who donated were healthy HIV-negative adults, with no recent acute infections or vaccinations reported. Germline CDR1 and CDR2: SEHNR and FQNEAQ (reference sequence). The CDR3 covers 12 residues. Between the trimmed V and J ends, which lost 1 base and 6 bases, there was a span of 7 bases. The study ran the assay at deep level. Assay: immunoSEQ multiplex PCR; the TCRdb copy retains only in-frame clones and omits some. The top ten clones hold about 0.11% of a sample with around 600,000 clones, around 95% of them seen once.

The clonotype comes from a woman aged 25 to 45 in good health. The sequenced sample was naive CD8+ T cells sorted from blood. This chain joins TRBV7-9 and TRBJ2-7; D gene ambiguous. The CDR3 is CASSLESAEQYF. The CDR3, as DNA: TGTGCCAGCAGCTTAGAATCGGCCGAGCAGTACTTC.